Below, one TCR beta chain is given with its context. These data belong to a study of cytomegalovirus exposure and HLA in healthy donors. 60 Vbeta and 13 Jbeta primers were used in PCR. Measured with immunoSEQ multiplex PCR; TCRdb has only the in-frame clones, and not every one. This table holds some 190,000 clones, less than 85% found once. Though nominally healthy at sampling, donors likely had unrecorded immune exposures. After removal of 7 bases from V and 3 bases from J, the junction contained 11 bases not matched to a gene. This CDR3 is built from 16 residues. Germline-derived CDR1 and CDR2 are MNHEY and SMNVEV (reference sequence).

The chain is built from TRBV27 and TRBJ2-2, with 7 bases matching TRBD2. The specimen was PBMCs. This clonotype originated in a boy aged 2-15 years in good health and CMV-seronegative. The CDR3 is CASTRRGRAYTGELFF. In DNA, the CDR3 is TGTGCCAGCACCCGCCGAGGGAGGGCCTACACCGGGGAGCTGTTTTTT.